Listed here are 17 T cell receptor beta chains from one sample, sequenced in a study of blood T cell repertoires in COVID-19. The method was immunoSEQ multiplex PCR; TCRdb's version includes in-frame clones alone and lacks a portion of them. The table lists 100,000 to 150,000 clones, roughly 80% of them singletons. The sample comprised peripheral blood. Every receptor here comes from a woman aged 50 to 65 with acute or convalescent COVID-19.

The rearrangement links TRBV12-3 or TRBV12-4 to TRBJ1-2, with D possibly TRBD1 on 6 matching bases. The CDR3 has 13 amino acids. The V end lost 2 bases, the J end lost 5 bases, and 9 bases lay between the germline ends. The CDR3 DNA is TGTGCCAGCAGTTTAAACAGGGAATATGGCTACACCTTC. Translating it yields CASSLNREYGYTF.

This chain connects TRBV7-2 to TRBJ2-3; TRBD2 matches at 8 bases. V shed 0 bases and J 4 bases; nucleotides not matched to a gene: 6. CDR1 and CDR2 (germline): SGHTA, FQGNSA. The length of the CDR3 is 16 residues. CDR3 nucleotides: TGTGCCAGCAGCTTAGCGGAGCGGGGGCTGGCAGATACGCAGTATTTT. It specifies CASSLAERGLADTQYF.

V usage is TRBV14 and J usage is TRBJ2-6; D is ambiguous. The CDR3 spans 20 residues. V lost 0 bases and J lost 0, with 18 bases in between. The germline V gene encodes CDR1 SGHDN and CDR2 FVKESK. CDR3 residues: CASSQDRWKSGPSGANVLTF. CDR3 coding DNA: TGTGCCAGCAGCCAAGATAGGTGGAAGTCAGGCCCCTCTGGGGCCAACGTCCTGACTTTC.

Only a few counts were recorded for this clone. The genes are TRBV2 and TRBJ1-5, with D possibly being TRBD1 (5 bases). In germline, CDR1 is SNHLY, CDR2 FYNNEI. V dropped 7 bases and J dropped 7 bases, with 11 bases sitting between them. The CDR3 loop spans 12 amino acids. The CDR3 nucleotides read TGTGCCAGCAACCTGGGGGGGCAGCCCCAGCATTTT. This translates into CASNLGGQPQHF.

The chain couples TRBV20-1 to TRBJ2-3; the match to TRBD2 covers 7 bases. Germline CDR1 reads DFQATT; CDR2 reads SNEGSKA (reference sequence). CDR3 length: 17 residues. With 3 bases clipped from V and 4 bases from J, the junction kept 16 bases outside the gene matches. The CDR3 protein is CSASKSAAGVRADTQYF. The CDR3 nucleotides are TGCAGTGCTAGTAAGAGTGCGGCGGGGGTTCGAGCAGATACGCAGTATTTT.

V usage is TRBV2 and J usage is TRBJ1-4; D is undetermined. The CDR3 loop spans 13 amino acids. The V gene's germline CDR1 is SNHLY and CDR2 FYNNEI. Trimming pared 8 bases from V and 3 bases from J, leaving 10 bases between. The CDR3 DNA reads as TGTGCCAGCCGGTTAGACTCTAATGAAAAACTGTTTTTT. Translation: CASRLDSNEKLFF. The full variable domain, completed using reference TRBV2 and TRBJ1-4, is EPEVTQTPSHQVTQMGQEVILRCVPISNHLYFYWYRQILGQKVEFLVSFYNNEISEKSEIFDDQFSVERPDGSNFTLKIRSTKLEDSAMYFCASRLDSNEKLFFGSGTQLSVL.

The V and J genes are TRBV4-1 and TRBJ1-4, with 7 bases matching TRBD1. The ends lost 5 bases at V and 5 bases at J; junction bases unmatched: 8. This CDR3 spans 15 amino acids. Germline V lookup: CDR1 MGHRA, CDR2 YSYEKL. The CDR3 reads CASSLSRDSNEKLFF. In nucleotides, the CDR3 is TGCGCCAGCAGCTTGAGCCGGGACAGCAATGAAAAACTGTTTTTT.

The chain links TRBV11-1 to TRBJ2-7, with 12 positions matching TRBD2. Germline CDR1 is SGHAT and CDR2 is FQDESV (reference sequence). V shed 5 bases and J 13 bases; nucleotides not matched to a gene: 9. CDR3 length equals 13 residues. CDR3 in amino acids: CASSPTSGGVNYF. CDR3 coding DNA: TGTGCCAGCAGCCCGACTAGCGGGGGAGTAAATTACTTC.

The chain recombines TRBV4-1 with TRBJ2-3; D may be TRBD2 (7 bases). V lost 5 bases and J lost 4, with 19 bases in between. Germline lookup yields CDR1 MGHRA and CDR2 YSYEKL. CDR3 length equals 16 residues. In DNA form, the CDR3 reads TGCGCCAGCAGCGGACGTCCGGGGGGCCGGGCAGATACGCAGTATTTT. Amino acids: CASSGRPGGRADTQYF.

This clone occurred once. CDR3 protein: CASSHRGLDTEAFF. The CDR3 DNA sequence: TGTGCCAGCAGCCATCGGGGGTTGGACACTGAAGCTTTCTTT. The chain carries TRBV3-1 (or the pseudogene TRBV3-2) and TRBJ1-1, with D possibly being TRBD1 (5 bases). The CDR3 is 14 amino acids. Between the trimmed V and J ends, which lost 3 bases and 3 bases, there was a span of 11 bases. Per the germline V gene, CDR1 is LGHDT and CDR2 is YNNKEL (reference sequence).

The sample holds one count of this clone. The chain carries TRBV2 and TRBJ1-1; D is ambiguous. Germline CDR1 is SNHLY and CDR2 is FYNNEI. The V gene lost 5 bases and the J gene lost 4 bases, with 14 bases spanning the gap. The CDR3 spans 14 residues. The CDR3 nucleotides read TGTGCCAGCAGTTTAAGGGAGAGCCGCACTGAAGCTTTCTTT. As protein: CASSLRESRTEAFF.

The CDR3 DNA follows: TGCGCCAGCAGCGCACTCCCGGGTTCTGGAAACACCATATATTTT. Residues: CASSALPGSGNTIYF. The chain links TRBV5-1 to TRBJ1-3; D call uncertain. This CDR3 is built from 15 residues. V lost 4 bases to trimming and J lost 1 base, with 12 bases between them. The germline V gene has CDR1 SGHRS and CDR2 YFSETQ.

V and J are TRBV10-2 and TRBJ2-3; D possibly corresponds to TRBD2 (5 bases). V gave up 4 bases and J gave up 3 bases, with 14 bases separating them. In germline, CDR1 is WSHSY, CDR2 SAAADI. The CDR3 extends over 15 amino acids. The CDR3 coding sequence is TGCGCCAGCAGTGCTAGGGATCGGGGTACAGATACGCAGTATTTT. Translated: CASSARDRGTDTQYF.

The gene calls are TRBV9 and TRBJ2-2; no definite D call. V lost 0 bases and J lost 3, with 6 bases in between. The CDR3 is 14 residues long. Germline V lookup: CDR1 SGDLS, CDR2 YYNGEE. For the CDR3, the DNA is TGTGCCAGCAGCGTAGGTTCCTACACCGGGGAGCTGTTTTTT. Its protein is CASSVGSYTGELFF.

Notes on this clone: Other DNA sequences in the same sample also yield this CDR3. The gene calls are TRBV5-1 and TRBJ1-2; no reliable D call. In germline, CDR1 is SGHRS, CDR2 YFSETQ. V lost 0 bases, J lost 8 bases, and 11 bases lay in between. There are 13 residues in the CDR3. The CDR3 DNA is TGCGCCAGCAGCTTGGCTGGGGAGATAGGCTACACCTTC. Translation gives CASSLAGEIGYTF.

The sample holds one count of this clone. The gene calls are TRBV14 and TRBJ2-2; possibly TRBD2 for D (6 bases). The CDR3 is 14 amino acids. Germline CDR1 reads SGHDN; CDR2 reads FVKESK. V lost 4 bases and J 2 bases, leaving 8 bases between the germline ends. This chain's CDR3 is CASSLGGNTGELFF. The DNA of the CDR3 is TGTGCCAGCAGCCTGGGGGGAAACACCGGGGAGCTGTTTTTT. Full variable domain (remainder filled in from reference TRBV14 and TRBJ2-2): EAGVTQFPSHSVIEKGQTVTLRCDPISGHDNLYWYRRVMGKEIKFLLHFVKESKQDESGMPNNRFLAERTGGTYSTLKVQPAELEDSGVYFCASSLGGNTGELFFGEGSRLTVL.

The CDR3 DNA reads as TGTGCCAGCAGCCCGGGACAGGATAAGGATACGCAGTATTTT. Amino acid sequence: CASSPGQDKDTQYF. The chain uses TRBV5-4 and TRBJ2-3; the match to TRBD1 covers 8 bases. The CDR3 has 14 amino acids. V was pared by 4 bases and J by 6 bases, with 7 bases of the junction left unmatched. Germline CDR1 is SGHNT and CDR2 is YYREEE (reference sequence).